This TCR beta chain was observed in a study of beta chain features in type 1 diabetes. Whole-study results and caveats: The study found fewer insertions and more deletions at VDJ junctions in type 1 diabetes patients. Amplification by PCR could prefer shorter templates, with the same effect in patients and controls. Moderate yet significant TCRB CDR3 shortening was seen in Type 1 diabetes patients in all four CD4+ subsets.

Trimming pared 0 bases from V and 6 bases from J, leaving 11 bases between. Germline loops: CDR1 GTSNPN, CDR2 SVGIG (reference sequence). The CDR3 is 13 residues long. Reverse transcription of all isolated RNA meant that expressed TCRB transcripts were sequenced. Using immunoSEQ multiplex PCR, the repertoire was profiled, and TCRdb retains in-frame clones only, with some absent. This sample carries over 650,000 clones, around 15% of them seen once, and the ten largest clones take 0.035% to 0.045%. Notes on this clone: No antigen is known for it.

The chain has TRBV30 and TRBJ1-1, with a weak D call TRBD1 (5 bases). The sequenced sample consisted of naive CD4+ T cells from blood. The TCR originated in a man aged 18 to 35 with type 1 diabetes. Here the CDR3 DNA reads TGTGCCTGGAGTGTAGGGGATTTGGCTGAAGCTTTCTTT. Translating gives CAWSVGDLAEAFF.